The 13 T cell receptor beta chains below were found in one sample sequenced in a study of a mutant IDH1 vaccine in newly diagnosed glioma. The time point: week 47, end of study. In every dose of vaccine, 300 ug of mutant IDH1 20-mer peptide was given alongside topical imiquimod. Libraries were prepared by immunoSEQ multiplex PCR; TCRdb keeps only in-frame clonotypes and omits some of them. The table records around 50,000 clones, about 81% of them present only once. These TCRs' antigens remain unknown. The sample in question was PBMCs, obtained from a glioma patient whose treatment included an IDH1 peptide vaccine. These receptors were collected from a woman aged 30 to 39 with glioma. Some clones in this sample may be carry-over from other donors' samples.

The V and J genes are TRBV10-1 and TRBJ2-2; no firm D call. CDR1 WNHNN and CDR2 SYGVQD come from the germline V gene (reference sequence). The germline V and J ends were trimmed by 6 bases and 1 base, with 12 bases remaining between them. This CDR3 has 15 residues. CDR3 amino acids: CASSDAYRNTGELFF. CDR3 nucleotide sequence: TGCGCCAGCAGCGATGCCTACAGGAACACCGGGGAGCTGTTTTTT.

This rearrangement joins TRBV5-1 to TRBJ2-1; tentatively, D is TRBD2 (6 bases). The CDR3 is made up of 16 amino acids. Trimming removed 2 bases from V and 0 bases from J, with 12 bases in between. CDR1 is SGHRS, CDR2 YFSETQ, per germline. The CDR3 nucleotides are TGCGCCAGCAGCTTTGCCTGGCGGGACTCCTACAATGAGCAGTTCTTC. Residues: CASSFAWRDSYNEQFF.

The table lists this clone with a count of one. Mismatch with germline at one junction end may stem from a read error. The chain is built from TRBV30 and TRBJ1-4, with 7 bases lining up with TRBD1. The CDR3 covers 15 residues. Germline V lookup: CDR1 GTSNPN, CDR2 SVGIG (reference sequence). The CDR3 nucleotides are TGTGCCCGGAGTGAACTACAGGGGAGAGGAGAAAAACTGTTTTTT. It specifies CARSELQGRGEKLFF.

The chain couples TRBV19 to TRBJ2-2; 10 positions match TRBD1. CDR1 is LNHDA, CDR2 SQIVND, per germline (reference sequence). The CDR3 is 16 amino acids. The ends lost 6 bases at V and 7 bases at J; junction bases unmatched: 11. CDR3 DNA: TGTGCCAGTAGCAGAGGGGGACAGGGGTTAAACGGGGAGCTGTTTTTT. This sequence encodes CASSRGGQGLNGELFF. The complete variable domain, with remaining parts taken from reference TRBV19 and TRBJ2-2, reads DGGITQSPKYLFRKEGQNVTLSCEQNLNHDAMYWYRQDPGQGLRLIYYSQIVNDFQKGDIAEGYSVSREKKESFPLTVTSAQKNPTAFYLCASSRGGQGLNGELFFGEGSRLTVL.

Here the CDR3 DNA reads TGTGCCAGCTCACAGCCAGGATCAGATACGCAGTATTTT. As protein: CASSQPGSDTQYF. This chain connects TRBV18 to TRBJ2-3, with no clear D. V shed 4 bases and J shed 4 bases, with 9 bases lying between them. The CDR3 covers 13 residues. Germline V gene lookup returns CDR1 KGHSH and CDR2 LQKENI. The whole variable domain, remainder taken from reference TRBV18 and TRBJ2-3, is NAGVMQNPRHLVRRRGQEARLRCSPMKGHSHVYWYRQLPEEGLKFMVYLQKENIIDESGMPKERFSAEFPKEGPSILRIQQVVRGDSAAYFCASSQPGSDTQYFGPGTRLTVL.

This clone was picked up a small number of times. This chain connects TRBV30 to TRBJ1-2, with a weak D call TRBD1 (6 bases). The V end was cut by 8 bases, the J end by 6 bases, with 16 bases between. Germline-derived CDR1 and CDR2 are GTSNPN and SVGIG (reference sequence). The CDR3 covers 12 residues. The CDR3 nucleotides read TGTGCCAGAGGACAGAGAGGGGATGGCTACACCTTC. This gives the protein CARGQRGDGYTF.

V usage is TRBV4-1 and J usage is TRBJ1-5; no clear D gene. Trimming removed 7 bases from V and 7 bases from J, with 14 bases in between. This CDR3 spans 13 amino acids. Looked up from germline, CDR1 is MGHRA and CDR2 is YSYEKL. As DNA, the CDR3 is TGCGCCAGCAATAGAGGCTTCGGGCAGCCCCAGCATTTT. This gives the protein CASNRGFGQPQHF.

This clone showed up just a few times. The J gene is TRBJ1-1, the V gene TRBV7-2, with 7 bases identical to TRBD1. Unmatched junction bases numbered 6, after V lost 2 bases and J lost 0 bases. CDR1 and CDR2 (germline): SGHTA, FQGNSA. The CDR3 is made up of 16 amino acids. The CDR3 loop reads CASSLSEGQLNTEAFF. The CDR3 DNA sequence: TGTGCCAGCAGCTTATCTGAGGGACAGCTGAACACTGAAGCTTTCTTT.

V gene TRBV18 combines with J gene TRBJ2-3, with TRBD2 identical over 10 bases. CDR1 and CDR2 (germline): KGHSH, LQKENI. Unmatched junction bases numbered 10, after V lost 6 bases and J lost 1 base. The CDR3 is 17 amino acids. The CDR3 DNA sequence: TGTGCCAGCTCTCCTCGGACTAGCGGCAGTCGCACAGATACGCAGTATTTT. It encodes CASSPRTSGSRTDTQYF.

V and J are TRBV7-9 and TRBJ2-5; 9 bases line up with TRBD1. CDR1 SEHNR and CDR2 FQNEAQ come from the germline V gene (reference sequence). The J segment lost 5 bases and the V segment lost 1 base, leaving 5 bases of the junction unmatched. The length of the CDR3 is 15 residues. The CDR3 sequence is CASSLGTGGRETQYF. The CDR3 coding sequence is TGTGCCAGCAGCTTAGGTACAGGGGGCAGGGAGACCCAGTACTTC. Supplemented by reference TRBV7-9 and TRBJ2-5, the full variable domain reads DTGVSQNPRHKITKRGQNVTFRCDPISEHNRLYWYRQTLGQGPEFLTYFQNEAQLEKSRLLSDRFSAERPKGSFSTLEIQRTEQGDSAMYLCASSLGTGGRETQYFGPGTRLLVL.

Here the CDR3 DNA reads TGTGCCTGGAGTGCCGGGGGTTCAAATCAGCCCCAGCATTTT. Protein: CAWSAGGSNQPQHF. The chain uses TRBV30 and TRBJ1-5; tentative D call: TRBD1 (5 bases). V dropped 1 base and J dropped 4 bases, with 11 bases sitting between them. The germline V gene has CDR1 GTSNPN and CDR2 SVGIG (reference sequence). The length of the CDR3 is 14 residues.

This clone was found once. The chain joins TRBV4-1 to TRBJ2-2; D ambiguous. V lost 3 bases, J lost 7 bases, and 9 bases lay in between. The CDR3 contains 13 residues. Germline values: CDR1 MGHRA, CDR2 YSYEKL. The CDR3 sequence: CASSHEGIGELFF. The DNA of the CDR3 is TGCGCCAGCAGCCACGAAGGGATCGGGGAGCTGTTTTTT.

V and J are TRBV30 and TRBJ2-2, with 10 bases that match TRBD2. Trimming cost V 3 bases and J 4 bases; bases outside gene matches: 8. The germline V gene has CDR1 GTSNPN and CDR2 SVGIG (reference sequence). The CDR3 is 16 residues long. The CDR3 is CAWREGAGGPTGELFF. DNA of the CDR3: TGTGCCTGGAGGGAAGGAGCGGGAGGGCCCACCGGGGAGCTGTTTTTT.